A selection of T cell receptor beta chains follows, all from one sample in a study of blood T cell repertoires in COVID-19. Sequencing used immunoSEQ multiplex PCR; TCRdb keeps in-frame clones, though not all of them. The top ten clones hold 2% to 2.5% of a sample with 150,000 to 200,000 clones, 89% of them seen once. Input material: PBMCs or T cells enriched from blood (not recorded which). These receptors all come from a woman aged 40-49 years with acute COVID-19. Both conserved end residues are part of each CDR3. D genes are given only for firm matches. Size is stated for part of the rows, as once, few or many counts, or as a class when the clone is expanded.

size | J | D | length | V | CDR3 | DNA
. | TRBJ1-3 | . | 16 | TRBV7-8 | CASSLGGPRSGNTIYF | TGTGCCAGCAGCTTAGGTGGGCCCAGGTCTGGAAACACCATATATTTT
. | TRBJ2-7 | . | 15 | TRBV2 | CASSGDGGLSYEQYF | TGTGCCAGCAGTGGGGACGGGGGACTCTCCTACGAGCAGTACTTC
. | TRBJ2-7 | TRBD1 | 16 | TRBV5-1 | CASSLEGQGKAYEQYF | TGCGCCAGCAGCTTGGAAGGACAGGGGAAAGCCTACGAGCAGTACTTC
. | TRBJ1-1 | . | 17 | TRBV6-1 | CASSEWSWGGVRFEAFF | TGTGCCAGCAGTGAATGGTCTTGGGGGGGCGTCCGCTTTGAAGCTTTCTTT
. | TRBJ1-6 | . | 14 | TRBV28 | CASSLSRFSSPLHF | TGTGCCAGCAGTTTGAGCAGGTTTAGTTCACCCCTCCACTTT
. | TRBJ1-1 | TRBD1 | 17 | TRBV25-1 | CASSETGTGTPYTEAFF | TGTGCCAGCAGTGAAACCGGGACAGGGACTCCCTACACTGAAGCTTTCTTT
. | TRBJ2-1 | TRBD2 | 15 | TRBV28 | CASSSPGLAGNEQFF | TGTGCCAGCAGTTCGCCGGGACTAGCGGGCAATGAGCAGTTCTTC
. | TRBJ1-1 | . | 15 | TRBV7-6 | CASSLVSGMNTEAFF | TGTGCCAGCAGCTTAGTTTCAGGAATGAACACTGAAGCTTTCTTT
. | TRBJ1-2 | TRBD1 | 12 | TRBV3-1/TRBV3-2 | CASGQGVYGYTF | TGTGCCAGCGGGCAGGGGGTTTATGGCTACACCTTC
once | TRBJ2-7 | . | 15 | TRBV6-5 | CASSYSGGLSHEQYF | TGTGCCAGCAGTTACTCTGGCGGGCTGAGCCACGAGCAGTACTTC
once | TRBJ2-1 | . | 13 | TRBV7-2 | CASSTSSHNEQFF | TGTGCCAGTAGTACTAGCTCCCACAATGAGCAGTTCTTC
once | TRBJ2-7 | . | 14 | TRBV15 | CATSKRTDSYEQYF | TGTGCCACCAGCAAGAGGACTGACTCCTACGAGCAGTACTTC
. | TRBJ1-5 | . | 16 | TRBV6-5 | CASSSTGSRGNQPQHF | TGTGCCAGCAGTTCGACCGGGAGCAGAGGCAATCAGCCCCAGCATTTT
. | TRBJ2-7 | . | 17 | TRBV12-5 | CASGLLPPRFSSYEQYF | TGTGCTAGTGGTTTGCTTCCTCCCCGCTTCAGCTCCTACGAGCAGTACTTC
once | TRBJ2-1 | . | 15 | TRBV14 | CASSQDRRGMGEQFF | TGTGCCAGCAGCCAAGATCGTCGCGGGATGGGGGAGCAGTTCTTC
. | TRBJ2-5 | . | 17 | TRBV3-1/TRBV3-2 | CASSQSPAGTPGETQYF | TGTGCCAGCAGCCAATCGCCGGCAGGCACTCCAGGGGAGACCCAGTACTTC
. | TRBJ1-1 | . | 15 | TRBV27 | CASSLGGLGDTEAFF | TGTGCCAGCAGTTTAGGGGGGTTAGGGGACACTGAAGCTTTCTTT
. | TRBJ1-2 | TRBD1 | 14 | TRBV11-2 | CASRSVGGLYGYTF | TGTGCCAGCAGGTCCGTAGGGGGCCTCTATGGCTACACCTTC
. | TRBJ2-6 | . | 18 | TRBV5-1 | CASSLGQGPRSGANVLTF | TGCGCCAGCAGCTTGGGGCAGGGGCCGCGCTCTGGGGCCAACGTCCTGACTTTC
once | TRBJ1-3 | . | 17 | TRBV4-2 | CASSQNPGTVSGNTIYF | TGTGCCAGCAGCCAAAACCCTGGTACAGTCTCTGGAAACACCATATATTTT
. | TRBJ1-2 | . | 13 | TRBV30 | CAYSAGSNYGYTF | TGTGCCTACTCTGCAGGGTCTAACTATGGCTACACCTTC
. | TRBJ1-1 | TRBD1 | 14 | TRBV3-1/TRBV3-2 | CASSPRGEYTEAFF | TGTGCCAGCAGCCCCAGGGGGGAGTACACTGAAGCTTTCTTT
. | TRBJ1-3 | . | 14 | TRBV6-5 | CATTRGGSGNTIYF | TGTGCCACCACCCGAGGAGGGTCTGGAAACACCATATATTTT
. | TRBJ2-7 | TRBD2 | 21 | TRBV19 | CASSIEQPETSGRSSSYEQYF | TGTGCCAGTAGTATAGAGCAGCCGGAGACTAGCGGGAGATCAAGCTCCTACGAGCAGTACTTC
once | TRBJ2-3 | . | 16 | TRBV28 | CASSFPLLGSTDTQYF | TGTGCCAGCAGTTTCCCCTTACTTGGTAGCACAGATACGCAGTATTTT
. | TRBJ1-6 | . | 22 | TRBV21-1 | CASSKGLGGPNGVPTYNSPLHF | TGTGCCAGCAGCAAAGGTCTGGGAGGTCCCAACGGAGTCCCTACATATAATTCACCCCTCCACTTT
. | TRBJ1-2 | . | 14 | TRBV4-3 | CASSQDRVSYGYTF | TGCGCCAGCAGCCAAGACAGGGTCAGCTATGGCTACACCTTC
. | TRBJ2-2 | TRBD2 | 16 | TRBV5-1 | CASSLAGGRAAGELFF | TGCGCCAGCAGCTTGGCCGGCGGGAGGGCCGCCGGGGAGCTGTTTTTT
. | TRBJ1-1 | TRBD1 | 17 | TRBV30 | CAWSVPVPATRQGVAFF | TGTGCCTGGAGTGTCCCCGTACCGGCGACAAGACAGGGGGTGGCTTTCTTT
few | TRBJ2-3 | TRBD2 | 15 | TRBV5-4 | CASSARGTSMDTQYF | TGTGCCAGCAGCGCCCGCGGGACTAGTATGGATACGCAGTATTTT
once | TRBJ2-7 | . | 15 | TRBV4-1 | CASSLAGTPSYEQYF | TGCGCCAGCAGCTTGGCCGGGACACCATCCTACGAGCAGTACTTC
. | TRBJ1-4 | . | 17 | TRBV3-1/TRBV3-2 | CASSQDSQARFNEKLFF | TGTGCCAGCAGCCAAGACAGTCAGGCGAGATTCAATGAAAAACTGTTTTTT
. | TRBJ1-2 | . | 12 | TRBV12-3/TRBV12-4 | CASSLHIYGYTF | TGTGCCAGCAGTTTACACATCTATGGCTACACCTTC
. | TRBJ1-5 | TRBD1 | 16 | TRBV7-8 | CASSPSDRGGNQPQHF | TGTGCCAGCAGCCCAAGCGACAGGGGAGGCAATCAGCCCCAGCATTTT
. | TRBJ2-3 | . | 13 | TRBV5-6 | CASSLLEADTQYF | TGTGCCAGCAGCTTGCTAGAAGCAGATACGCAGTATTTT
. | TRBJ2-3 | TRBD2 | 12 | TRBV30 | CAWSASSGGAVF | TGTGCCTGGAGTGCATCTAGCGGGGGGGCCGTTTTT
. | TRBJ2-7 | TRBD1 | 15 | TRBV2 | CASSEARDRLREQYF | TGTGCCAGCAGTGAAGCGCGGGACAGGCTACGTGAGCAGTACTTC
. | TRBJ2-3 | TRBD1 | 16 | TRBV9 | CASSPAGGASTDTQYF | TGTGCCAGTTCCCCGGCAGGGGGTGCTAGCACAGATACGCAGTATTTT
. | TRBJ1-4 | . | 15 | TRBV15 | CATSRDRASAEELFF | TGTGCCACCAGCAGAGACAGGGCCTCCGCCGAAGAGCTGTTTTTT
. | TRBJ2-3 | TRBD1 | 12 | TRBV5-1 | CASSLRTGLQVF | TGCGCCAGCAGCTTGCGGACAGGGCTCCAAGTATTT